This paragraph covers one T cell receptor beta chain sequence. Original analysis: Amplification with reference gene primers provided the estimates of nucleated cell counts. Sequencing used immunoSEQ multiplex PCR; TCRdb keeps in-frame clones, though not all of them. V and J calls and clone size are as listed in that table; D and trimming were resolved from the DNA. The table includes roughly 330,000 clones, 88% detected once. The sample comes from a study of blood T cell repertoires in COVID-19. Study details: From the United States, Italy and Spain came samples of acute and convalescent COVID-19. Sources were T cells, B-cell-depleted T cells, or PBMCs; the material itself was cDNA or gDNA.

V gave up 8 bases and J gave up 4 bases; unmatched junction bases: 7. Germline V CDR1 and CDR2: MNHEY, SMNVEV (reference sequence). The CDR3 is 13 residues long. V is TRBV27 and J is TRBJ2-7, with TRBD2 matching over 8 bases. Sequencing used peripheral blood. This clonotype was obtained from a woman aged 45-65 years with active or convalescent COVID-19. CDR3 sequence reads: CASAPGLGYEQYF. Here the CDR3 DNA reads TGTGCCAGCGCGCCGGGACTAGGTTACGAGCAGTACTTC.